Below, one T cell receptor beta chain is given with its context. Its antigen is not identified. These data come from a study of T cell responses to AZD1222 COVID-19 vaccine. Study outcomes and limitations: The peak T cell response came first, and repertoires were sampled only after it.

Data came from immunoSEQ multiplex PCR; TCRdb stores just in-frame clones and leaves some out. The table includes about 210,000 clones, about 92% detected once. Trimming left V 4 bases short and J 6 bases short, with 17 bases between. Germline assignment: CDR1 SGHRS and CDR2 YFSETQ. The CDR3 loop spans 15 amino acids. The V call is TRBV5-1, the J call TRBJ2-1; no firm D call. This receptor was obtained from an adult in good health. The source was peripheral blood, collected on day 0 of AZD1222 vaccination. CDR3 coding DNA: TGCGCCAGCAGCCCTCGGGCAGGACGTTTCAATGAGCAGTTCTTC. This gives the protein CASSPRAGRFNEQFF.